One and the same sample provided the 3 T cell receptor beta chains below, sequenced in a study of blood T cells in healthy people across ages. With a J-beta primer mix and a sample-barcoded 5' primer, a second PCR ran about 7 to 11 cycles. TCRdb ran MiXCR on the 5' RACE reads and lists one entry per CDR3 protein. This sample has about 1.5 million distinct CDR3 sequences, with about 42% found just once. Sequences were obtained from blood. These receptors all stem from a woman aged 18 to 35 in good health.

This clonotype was seen more than once but under ten times. The chain couples TRBV3-1 to TRBJ2-5; 9 bases are a match to TRBD2. Trimming at V came to 3 bases and at J to 5 bases, leaving 10 bases not matched to a gene. The CDR3 is made up of 16 amino acids. CDR1 and CDR2 (germline): LGHDT, YNNKEL (reference sequence). CDR3 nucleotide sequence: TGTGCCAGCAGCCACCCCAAGGGGGGACTAGCTGAGACCCAGTACTTC. Translation gives CASSHPKGGLAETQYF.

The chain recombines TRBV28 with TRBJ2-2, with 8 bases lining up with TRBD2. The CDR3 sequence is 17 residues long. Germline values: CDR1 MDHEN, CDR2 SYDVKM. V shed 5 bases, J shed 6 bases, and the junction held 14 bases outside the gene matches. The CDR3: CASSLQSPGTRAGELFF. In DNA, the CDR3 is TGTGCCAGCAGTCTCCAGTCTCCCGGGACTAGGGCCGGGGAGCTGTTTTTT.

The table lists this clonotype with many counts. The chain uses TRBV4-3 and TRBJ2-3; tentative D call: TRBD2 (5 bases). Trimming took off 4 bases at V and 6 bases at J, with 11 bases between the two ends. This CDR3 is built from 13 residues. The germline V gene has CDR1 LGHNA and CDR2 YSLEER. The CDR3 loop reads CASSPYTGDTQYF. CDR3 DNA sequence: TGCGCCAGCAGCCCCTATACGGGGGATACGCAGTATTTT.